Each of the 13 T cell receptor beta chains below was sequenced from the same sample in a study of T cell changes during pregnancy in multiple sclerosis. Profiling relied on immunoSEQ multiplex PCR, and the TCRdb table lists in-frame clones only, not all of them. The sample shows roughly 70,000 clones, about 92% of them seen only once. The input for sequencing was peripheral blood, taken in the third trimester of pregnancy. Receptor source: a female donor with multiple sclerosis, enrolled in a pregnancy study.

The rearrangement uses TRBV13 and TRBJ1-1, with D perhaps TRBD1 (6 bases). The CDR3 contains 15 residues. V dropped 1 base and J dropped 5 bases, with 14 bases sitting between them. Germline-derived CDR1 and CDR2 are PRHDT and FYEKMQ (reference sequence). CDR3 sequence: CASSLAPGGRTEAFF. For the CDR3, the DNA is TGTGCCAGCAGCTTAGCCCCCGGGGGGCGAACTGAAGCTTTCTTT.

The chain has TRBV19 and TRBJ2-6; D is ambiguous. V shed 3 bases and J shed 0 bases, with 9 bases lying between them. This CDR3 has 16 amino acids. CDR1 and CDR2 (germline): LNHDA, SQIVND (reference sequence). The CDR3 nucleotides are TGTGCCAGTAGTATGTCCTTCGGCTCTGGGGCCAACGTCCTGACTTTC. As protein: CASSMSFGSGANVLTF.

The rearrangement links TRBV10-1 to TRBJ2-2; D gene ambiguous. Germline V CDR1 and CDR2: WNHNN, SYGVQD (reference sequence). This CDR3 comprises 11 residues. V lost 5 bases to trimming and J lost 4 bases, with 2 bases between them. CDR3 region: CASSRTGELFF. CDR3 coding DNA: TGCGCCAGCAGTCGCACCGGGGAGCTGTTTTTT.

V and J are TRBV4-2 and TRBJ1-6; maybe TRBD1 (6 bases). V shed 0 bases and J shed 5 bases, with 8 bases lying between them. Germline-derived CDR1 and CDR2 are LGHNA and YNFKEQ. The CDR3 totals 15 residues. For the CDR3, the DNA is TGTGCCAGCAGCCAAGATCCAGGGGATAATTCACCCCTCCACTTT. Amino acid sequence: CASSQDPGDNSPLHF.

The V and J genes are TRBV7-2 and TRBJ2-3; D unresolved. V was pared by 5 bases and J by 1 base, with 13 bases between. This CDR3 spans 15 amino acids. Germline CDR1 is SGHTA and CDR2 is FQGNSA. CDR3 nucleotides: TGTGCCAGCAGCGTACGTAACACCCGCACAGATACGCAGTATTTT. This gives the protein CASSVRNTRTDTQYF.

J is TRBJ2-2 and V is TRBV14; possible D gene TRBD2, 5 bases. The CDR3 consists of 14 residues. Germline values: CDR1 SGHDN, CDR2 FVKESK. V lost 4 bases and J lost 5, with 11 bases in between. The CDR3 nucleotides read TGTGCCAGCAGCCGAAGGACTGCGACCGGGGAGCTGTTTTTT. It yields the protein CASSRRTATGELFF.

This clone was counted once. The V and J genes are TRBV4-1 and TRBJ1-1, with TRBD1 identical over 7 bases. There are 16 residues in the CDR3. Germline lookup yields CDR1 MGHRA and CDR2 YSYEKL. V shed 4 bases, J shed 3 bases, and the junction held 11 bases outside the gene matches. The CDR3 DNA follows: TGCGCCAGCAGCCCAGGACAGGTCCAACTGTACACTGAAGCTTTCTTT. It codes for CASSPGQVQLYTEAFF.

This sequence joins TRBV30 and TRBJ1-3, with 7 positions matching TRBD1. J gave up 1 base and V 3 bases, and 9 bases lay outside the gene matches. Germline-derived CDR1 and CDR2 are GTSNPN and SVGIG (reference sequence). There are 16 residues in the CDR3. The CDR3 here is CAWSSPRTGSGNTIYF. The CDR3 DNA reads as TGTGCCTGGAGCAGCCCCAGGACAGGATCTGGAAACACCATATATTTT.

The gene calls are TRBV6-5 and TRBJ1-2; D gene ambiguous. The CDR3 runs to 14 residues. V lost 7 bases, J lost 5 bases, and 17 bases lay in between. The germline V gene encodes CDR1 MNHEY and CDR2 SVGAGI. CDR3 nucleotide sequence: TGTGCCAGCACCTTAAATGTCGAGTATTATGGCTACACCTTC. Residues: CASTLNVEYYGYTF.

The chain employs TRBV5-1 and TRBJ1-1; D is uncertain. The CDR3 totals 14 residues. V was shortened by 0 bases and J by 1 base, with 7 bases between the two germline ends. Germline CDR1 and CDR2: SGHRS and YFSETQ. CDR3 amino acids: CASSLDRPNTEAFF. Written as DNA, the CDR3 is TGCGCCAGCAGCTTGGACAGACCGAACACTGAAGCTTTCTTT.

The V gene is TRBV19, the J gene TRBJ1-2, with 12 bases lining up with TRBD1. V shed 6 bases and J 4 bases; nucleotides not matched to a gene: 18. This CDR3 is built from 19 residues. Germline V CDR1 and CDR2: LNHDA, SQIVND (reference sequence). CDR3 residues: CASSLTLGQGAPRGYGYTF. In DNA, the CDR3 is TGTGCCAGTAGCTTAACCTTGGGACAGGGGGCCCCACGCGGCTATGGCTACACCTTC.

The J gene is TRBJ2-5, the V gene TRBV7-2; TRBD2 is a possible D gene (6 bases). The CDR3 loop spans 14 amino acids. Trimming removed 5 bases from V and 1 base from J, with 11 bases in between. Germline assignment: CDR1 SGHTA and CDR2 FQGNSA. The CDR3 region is CASSNGGVQETQYF. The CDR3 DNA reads TGTGCCAGCAGCAACGGAGGGGTCCAAGAGACCCAGTACTTC.

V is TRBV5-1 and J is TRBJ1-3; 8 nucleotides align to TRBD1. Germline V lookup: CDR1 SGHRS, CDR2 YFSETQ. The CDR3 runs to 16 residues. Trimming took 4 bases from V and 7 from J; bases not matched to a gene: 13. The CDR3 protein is CASSPNPGGEGNTIYF. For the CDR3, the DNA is TGCGCCAGCAGCCCAAACCCAGGGGGCGAGGGGAACACCATATATTTT.